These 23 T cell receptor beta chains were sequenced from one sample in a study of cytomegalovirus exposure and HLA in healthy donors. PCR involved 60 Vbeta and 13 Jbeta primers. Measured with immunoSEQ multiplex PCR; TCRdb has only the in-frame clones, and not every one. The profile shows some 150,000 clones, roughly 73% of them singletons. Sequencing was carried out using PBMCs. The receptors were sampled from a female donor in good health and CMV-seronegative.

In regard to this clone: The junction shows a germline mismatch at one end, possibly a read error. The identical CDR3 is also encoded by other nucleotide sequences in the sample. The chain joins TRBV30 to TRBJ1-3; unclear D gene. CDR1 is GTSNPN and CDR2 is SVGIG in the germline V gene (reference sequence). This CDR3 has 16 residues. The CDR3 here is CAWSVTYGVRGNTIYF. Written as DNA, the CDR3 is TGCGCCTGGAGTGTAACATACGGTGTGAGGGGAAACACCATATATTTT.

DNA of the CDR3: TGTGCCAGTAGCCTTGGACAGGGGCAAAGCTATGGCTACACCTTC. This gives the protein CASSLGQGQSYGYTF. The chain joins TRBV19 to TRBJ1-2, with 9 bases aligning to TRBD1. This CDR3 is 15 amino acids long. CDR1 is LNHDA, CDR2 SQIVND, per germline (reference sequence). V trimming: 6 bases; J trimming: 4 bases; junction bases outside the gene matches: 9.

The CDR3: CASSPGQLSGNTIYF. The DNA of the CDR3 is TGTGCCAGCTCACCGGGGCAGCTCTCTGGAAACACCATATATTTT. The chain joins TRBV18 to TRBJ1-3; D is possibly TRBD1 (5 bases). The V gene lost 3 bases and the J gene lost 0 bases, with 9 bases spanning the gap. The germline V gene encodes CDR1 KGHSH and CDR2 LQKENI. This CDR3 has 15 amino acids.

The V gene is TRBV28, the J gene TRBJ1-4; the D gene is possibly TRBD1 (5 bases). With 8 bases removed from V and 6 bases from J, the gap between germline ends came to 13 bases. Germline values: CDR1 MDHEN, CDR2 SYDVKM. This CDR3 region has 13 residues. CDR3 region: CASGVRVDEKLFF. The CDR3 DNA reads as TGTGCCAGCGGTGTCAGGGTCGATGAAAAACTGTTTTTT.

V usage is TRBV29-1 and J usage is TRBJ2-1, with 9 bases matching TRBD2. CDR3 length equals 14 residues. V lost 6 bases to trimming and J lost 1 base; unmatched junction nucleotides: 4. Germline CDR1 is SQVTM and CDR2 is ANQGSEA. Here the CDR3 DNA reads TGCAGCGTCTTTAGCGGGAGTTCCTACAATGAGCAGTTCTTC. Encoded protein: CSVFSGSSYNEQFF.

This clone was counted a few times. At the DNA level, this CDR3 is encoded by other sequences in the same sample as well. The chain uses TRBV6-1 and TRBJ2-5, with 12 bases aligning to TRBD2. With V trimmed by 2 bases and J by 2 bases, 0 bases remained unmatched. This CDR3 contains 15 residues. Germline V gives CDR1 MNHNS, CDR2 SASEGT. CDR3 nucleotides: TGTGCCAGCAGTGAACTAGCGGGGGGGCAAGAGACCCAGTACTTC. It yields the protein CASSELAGGQETQYF.

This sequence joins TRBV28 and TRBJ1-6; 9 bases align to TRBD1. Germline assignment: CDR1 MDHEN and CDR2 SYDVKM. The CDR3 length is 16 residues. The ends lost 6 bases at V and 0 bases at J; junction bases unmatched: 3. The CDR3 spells CASRGTGSSYNSPLHF. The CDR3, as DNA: TGTGCCAGCAGGGGGACAGGGAGCTCCTATAATTCACCCCTCCACTTT.

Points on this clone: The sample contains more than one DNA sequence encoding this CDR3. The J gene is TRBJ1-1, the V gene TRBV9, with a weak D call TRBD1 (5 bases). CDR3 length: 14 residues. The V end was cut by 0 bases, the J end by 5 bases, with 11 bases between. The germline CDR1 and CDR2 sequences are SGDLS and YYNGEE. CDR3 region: CASSVGQGGTEAFF. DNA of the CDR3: TGTGCCAGCAGCGTAGGGCAGGGTGGGACTGAAGCTTTCTTT.

The CDR3 DNA reads TGTGCCAGCAACGCTACGGTCCGCCCCACCGGGGAGCTGTTTTTT. It codes for CASNATVRPTGELFF. The chain employs TRBV6-5 and TRBJ2-2; D ambiguous. The CDR3 covers 15 residues. Per germline, CDR1 MNHEY and CDR2 SVGAGI. The ends were cut back, 7 bases at V and 4 bases at J, with 16 bases in the middle.

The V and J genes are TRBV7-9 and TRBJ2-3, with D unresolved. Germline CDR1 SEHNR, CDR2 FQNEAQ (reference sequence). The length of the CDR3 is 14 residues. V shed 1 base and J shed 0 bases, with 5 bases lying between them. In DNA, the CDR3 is TGTGCCAGCAGCTTAGACTTAAGCACAGATACGCAGTATTTT. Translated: CASSLDLSTDTQYF.

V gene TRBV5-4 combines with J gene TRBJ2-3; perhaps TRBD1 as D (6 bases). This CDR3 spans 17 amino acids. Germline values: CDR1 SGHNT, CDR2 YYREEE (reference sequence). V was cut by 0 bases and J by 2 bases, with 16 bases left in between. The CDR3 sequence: CASSLVGDRSFTDTQYF. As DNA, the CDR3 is TGTGCCAGCAGCTTGGTTGGCGACAGGTCATTCACAGATACGCAGTATTTT.

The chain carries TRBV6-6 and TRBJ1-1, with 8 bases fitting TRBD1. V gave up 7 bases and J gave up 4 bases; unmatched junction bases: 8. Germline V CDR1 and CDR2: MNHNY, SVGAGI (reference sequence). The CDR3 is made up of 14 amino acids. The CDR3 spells CASIHDRGGTEAFF. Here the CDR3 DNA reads TGTGCCAGCATCCACGACAGGGGAGGCACTGAAGCTTTCTTT.

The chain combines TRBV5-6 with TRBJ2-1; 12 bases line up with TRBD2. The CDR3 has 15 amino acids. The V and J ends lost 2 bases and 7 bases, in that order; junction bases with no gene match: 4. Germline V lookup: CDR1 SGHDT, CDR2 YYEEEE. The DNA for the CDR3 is TGTGCCAGCAGCTTTGCGGGACTAGCGGGTAATGAGCAGTTCTTC. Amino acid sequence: CASSFAGLAGNEQFF.

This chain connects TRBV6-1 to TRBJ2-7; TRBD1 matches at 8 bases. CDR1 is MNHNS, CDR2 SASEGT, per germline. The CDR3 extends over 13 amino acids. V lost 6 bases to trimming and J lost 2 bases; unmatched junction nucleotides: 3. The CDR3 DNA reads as TGTGCCAGCAGATTGGACAGGGCCTACGAGCAGTACTTC. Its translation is CASRLDRAYEQYF.

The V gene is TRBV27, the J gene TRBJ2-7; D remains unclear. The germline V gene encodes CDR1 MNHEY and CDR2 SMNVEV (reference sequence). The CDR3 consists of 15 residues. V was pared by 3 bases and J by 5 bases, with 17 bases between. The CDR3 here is CASSFELTMRHEQYF. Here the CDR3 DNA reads TGTGCCAGCAGTTTCGAGTTAACGATGAGGCACGAGCAGTACTTC.

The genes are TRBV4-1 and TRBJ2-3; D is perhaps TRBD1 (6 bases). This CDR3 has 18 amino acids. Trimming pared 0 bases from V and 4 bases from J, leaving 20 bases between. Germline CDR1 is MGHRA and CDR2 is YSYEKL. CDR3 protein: CASSQDGDDRTIADTQYF. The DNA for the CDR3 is TGCGCCAGCAGCCAAGACGGGGACGACAGGACCATCGCAGATACGCAGTATTTT.

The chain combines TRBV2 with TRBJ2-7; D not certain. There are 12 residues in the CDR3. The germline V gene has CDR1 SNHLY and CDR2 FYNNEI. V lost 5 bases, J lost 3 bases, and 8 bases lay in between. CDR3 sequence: CASSPYYYEQYF. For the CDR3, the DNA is TGTGCCAGCAGTCCGTACTACTACGAGCAGTACTTC.

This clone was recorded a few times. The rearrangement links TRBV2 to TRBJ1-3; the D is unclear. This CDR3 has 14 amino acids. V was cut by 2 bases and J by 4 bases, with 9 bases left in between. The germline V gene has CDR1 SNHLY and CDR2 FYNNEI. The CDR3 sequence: CASSERGRGNTIYF. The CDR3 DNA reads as TGTGCCAGCAGTGAAAGAGGGAGGGGAAACACCATATATTTT.

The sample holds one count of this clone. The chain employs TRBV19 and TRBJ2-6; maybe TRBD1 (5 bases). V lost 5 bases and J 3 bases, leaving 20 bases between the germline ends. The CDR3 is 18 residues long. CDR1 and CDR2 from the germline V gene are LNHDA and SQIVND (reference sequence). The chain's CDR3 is CASSSSPGLNFGANVLTF. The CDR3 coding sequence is TGTGCCAGTAGTTCCTCTCCAGGGTTGAATTTTGGGGCCAACGTCCTGACTTTC.

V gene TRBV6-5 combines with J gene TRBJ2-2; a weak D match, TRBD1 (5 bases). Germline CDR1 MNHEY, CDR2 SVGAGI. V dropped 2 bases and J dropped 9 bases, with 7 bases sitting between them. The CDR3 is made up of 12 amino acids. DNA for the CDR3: TGTGCCAGCAGTTACGGGGCCCGGGAGCTGTTTTTT. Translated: CASSYGARELFF.

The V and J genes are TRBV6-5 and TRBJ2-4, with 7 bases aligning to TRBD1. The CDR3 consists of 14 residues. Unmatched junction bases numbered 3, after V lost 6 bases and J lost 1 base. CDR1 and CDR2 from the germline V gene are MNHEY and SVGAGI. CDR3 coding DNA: TGTGCCAGCAGACCGGACAGGGCCAAAAACATTCAGTACTTC. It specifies CASRPDRAKNIQYF.

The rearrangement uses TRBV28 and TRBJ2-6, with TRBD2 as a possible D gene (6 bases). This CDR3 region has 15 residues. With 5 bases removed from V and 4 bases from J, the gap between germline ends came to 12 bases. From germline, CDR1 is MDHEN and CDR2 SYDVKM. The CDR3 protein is CASSLAGSGANVLTF. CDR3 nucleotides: TGTGCCAGCAGTCTCGCGGGATCCGGGGCCAACGTCCTGACTTTC.

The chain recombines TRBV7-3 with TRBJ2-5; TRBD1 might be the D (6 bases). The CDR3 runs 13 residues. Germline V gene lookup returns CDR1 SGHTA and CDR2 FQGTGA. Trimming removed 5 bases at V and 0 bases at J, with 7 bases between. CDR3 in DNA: TGTGCCAGCAGCGACAGGTACCAAGAGACCCAGTACTTC. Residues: CASSDRYQETQYF.